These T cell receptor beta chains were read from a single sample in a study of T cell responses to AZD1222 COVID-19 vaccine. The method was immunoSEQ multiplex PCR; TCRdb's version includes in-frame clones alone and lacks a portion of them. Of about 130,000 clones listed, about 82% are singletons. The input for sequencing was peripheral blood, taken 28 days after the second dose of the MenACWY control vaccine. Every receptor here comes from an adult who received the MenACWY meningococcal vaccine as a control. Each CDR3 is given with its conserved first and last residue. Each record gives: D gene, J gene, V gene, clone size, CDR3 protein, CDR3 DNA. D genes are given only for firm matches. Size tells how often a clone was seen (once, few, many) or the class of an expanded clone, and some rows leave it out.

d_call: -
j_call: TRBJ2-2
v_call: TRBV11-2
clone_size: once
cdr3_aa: CASSLLVGVTGELFF
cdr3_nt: TGTGCCAGCAGCTTATTAGTAGGGGTAACCGGGGAGCTGTTTTTT

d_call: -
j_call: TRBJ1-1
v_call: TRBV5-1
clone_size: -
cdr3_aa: CASTAPGPNTEAFF
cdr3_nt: TGCGCCAGCACCGCCCCGGGACCTAACACTGAAGCTTTCTTT

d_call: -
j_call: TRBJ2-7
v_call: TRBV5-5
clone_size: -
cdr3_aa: CASSLGVPSYEQYF
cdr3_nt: TGTGCCAGCAGCTTAGGTGTCCCCTCCTACGAGCAGTACTTC

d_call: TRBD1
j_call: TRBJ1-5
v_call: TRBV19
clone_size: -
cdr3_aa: CASSIDWRAGGQPQHF
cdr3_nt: TGTGCCAGTAGTATAGATTGGAGGGCAGGGGGACAGCCCCAGCATTTT

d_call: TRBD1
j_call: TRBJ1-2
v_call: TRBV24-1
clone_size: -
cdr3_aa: CATSLTGGNSFGGYTF
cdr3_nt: TGTGCCACCAGCTTGACAGGGGGCAACAGCTTTGGTGGCTACACCTTC

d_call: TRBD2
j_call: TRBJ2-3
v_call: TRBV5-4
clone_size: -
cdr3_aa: CASSSFGGITDTQYF
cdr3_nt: TGTGCCAGCAGCTCATTCGGGGGGATCACAGATACGCAGTATTTT

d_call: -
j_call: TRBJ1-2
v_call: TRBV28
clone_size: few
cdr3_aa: CASSRVGGKSYGYTF
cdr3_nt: TGTGCCAGCAGCCGAGTCGGGGGCAAATCCTATGGCTACACCTTC

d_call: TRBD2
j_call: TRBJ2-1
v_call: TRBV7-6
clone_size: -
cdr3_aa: CASSLVTSGVGEQFF
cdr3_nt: TGTGCCAGCAGCTTAGTAACTAGCGGGGTGGGCGAGCAGTTCTTC

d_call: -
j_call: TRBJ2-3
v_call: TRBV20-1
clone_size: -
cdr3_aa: CSASYPSIEDTQYF
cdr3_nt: TGCAGTGCTAGTTATCCTAGTATTGAAGATACGCAGTATTTT

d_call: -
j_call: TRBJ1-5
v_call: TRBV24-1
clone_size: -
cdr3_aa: CATSVEGSNQPQHF
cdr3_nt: TGTGCCACCAGTGTCGAGGGTAGCAATCAGCCCCAGCATTTT

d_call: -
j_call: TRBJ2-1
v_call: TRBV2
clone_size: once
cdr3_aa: CASSPDTSSYNEQFF
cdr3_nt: TGTGCCAGCAGCCCTGACACGAGCTCCTACAATGAGCAGTTCTTC

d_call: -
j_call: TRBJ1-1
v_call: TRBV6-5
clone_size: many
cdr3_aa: CASSSPTWTVEAFF
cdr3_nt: TGTGCCAGCAGTTCCCCTACTTGGACAGTTGAAGCTTTCTTT

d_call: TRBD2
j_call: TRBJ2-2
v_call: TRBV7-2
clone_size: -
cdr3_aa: CASSLAGGPSTGELFF
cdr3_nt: TGTGCCAGCAGCTTAGCGGGAGGGCCTAGCACCGGGGAGCTGTTTTTT

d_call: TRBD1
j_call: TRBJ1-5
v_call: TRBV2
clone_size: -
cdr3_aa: CASRDTGAYQPQHF
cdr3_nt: TGTGCCAGCAGAGACACAGGGGCTTATCAGCCCCAGCATTTT

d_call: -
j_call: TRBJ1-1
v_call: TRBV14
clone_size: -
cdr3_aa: CASSLRPGDEAFF
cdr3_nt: TGTGCCAGCAGCCTCAGGCCCGGGGATGAAGCTTTCTTT

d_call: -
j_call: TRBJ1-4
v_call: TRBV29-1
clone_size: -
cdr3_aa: CSAVGLNEKLFF
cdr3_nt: TGCAGCGCTGTCGGACTAAATGAAAAACTGTTTTTT

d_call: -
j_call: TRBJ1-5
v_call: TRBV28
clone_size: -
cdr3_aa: CASSRTESGQPQHF
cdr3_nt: TGTGCCAGCAGTCGGACTGAATCGGGTCAGCCCCAGCATTTT

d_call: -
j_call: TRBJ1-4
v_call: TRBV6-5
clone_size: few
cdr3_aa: CASKERANEKLFF
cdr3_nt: TGTGCCAGCAAGGAAAGGGCGAATGAAAAACTGTTTTTT

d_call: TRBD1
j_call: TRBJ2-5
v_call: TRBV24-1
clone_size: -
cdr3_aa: CATSDRTGGFQETQYF
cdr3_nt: TGTGCCACCAGTGATCGGACAGGGGGTTTTCAAGAGACCCAGTACTTC

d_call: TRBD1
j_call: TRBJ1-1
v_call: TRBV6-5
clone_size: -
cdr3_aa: CASSQGTAYTEAFF
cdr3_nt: TGTGCCAGCAGTCAGGGGACAGCCTACACTGAAGCTTTCTTT

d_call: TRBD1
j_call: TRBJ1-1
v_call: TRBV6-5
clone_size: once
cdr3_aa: CASSWRTGRKAFF
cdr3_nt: TGTGCCAGCAGTTGGAGGACAGGGCGAAAAGCTTTCTTT

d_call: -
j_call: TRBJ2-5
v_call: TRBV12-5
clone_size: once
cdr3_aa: CASAQTGQETQYF
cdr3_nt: TGTGCTAGTGCTCAAACAGGCCAAGAGACCCAGTACTTC

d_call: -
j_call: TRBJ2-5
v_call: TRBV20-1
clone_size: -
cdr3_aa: CSAIKRETQYF
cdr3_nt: TGCAGTGCTATTAAACGCGAGACCCAGTACTTC

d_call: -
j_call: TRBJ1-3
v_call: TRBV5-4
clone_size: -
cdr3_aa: CASSVRGDHTIYF
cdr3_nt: TGTGCCAGCAGCGTTCGGGGAGATCACACCATATATTTT

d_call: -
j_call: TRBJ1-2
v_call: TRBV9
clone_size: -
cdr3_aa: CASSVEPFRGGYTF
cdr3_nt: TGTGCCAGCAGCGTAGAGCCATTCCGAGGAGGCTACACCTTC

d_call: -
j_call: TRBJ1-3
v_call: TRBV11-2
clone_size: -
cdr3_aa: CASSLGSFSGNTIYF
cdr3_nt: TGTGCCAGCAGCCTAGGGTCCTTCTCTGGAAACACCATATATTTT

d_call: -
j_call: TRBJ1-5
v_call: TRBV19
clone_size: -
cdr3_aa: CASSPGWRDQPQHF
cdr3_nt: TGTGCCAGTAGTCCGGGATGGAGGGATCAGCCCCAGCATTTT

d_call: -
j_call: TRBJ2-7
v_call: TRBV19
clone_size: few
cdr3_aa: CASTVFRGSYEQYF
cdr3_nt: TGTGCCAGTACGGTATTCCGGGGGTCCTACGAGCAGTACTTC

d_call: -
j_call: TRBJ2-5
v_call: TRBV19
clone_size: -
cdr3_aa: CASSMNRQETQYF
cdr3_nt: TGTGCCAGTAGTATGAACAGACAAGAGACCCAGTACTTC

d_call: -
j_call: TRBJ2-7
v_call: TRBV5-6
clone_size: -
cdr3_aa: CASSRGGDGVFWEQYF
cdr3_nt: TGTGCCAGCAGCCGAGGAGGGGACGGGGTTTTTTGGGAGCAGTACTTC